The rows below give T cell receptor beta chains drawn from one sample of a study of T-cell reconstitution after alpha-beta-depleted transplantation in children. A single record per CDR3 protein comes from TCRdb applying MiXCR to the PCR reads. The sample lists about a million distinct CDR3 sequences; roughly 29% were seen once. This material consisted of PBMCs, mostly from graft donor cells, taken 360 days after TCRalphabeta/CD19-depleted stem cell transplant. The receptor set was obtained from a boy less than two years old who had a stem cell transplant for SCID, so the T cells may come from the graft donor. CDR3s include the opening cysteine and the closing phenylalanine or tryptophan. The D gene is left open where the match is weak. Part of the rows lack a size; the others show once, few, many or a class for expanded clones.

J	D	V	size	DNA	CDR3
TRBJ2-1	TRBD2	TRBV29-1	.	TGCAGCGTCCGGGGACTAGCGCTGAGCTCCTACAATGAGCAGTTCTTC	CSVRGLALSSYNEQFF
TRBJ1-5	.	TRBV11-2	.	TGTGCCAGCAGCTTAGAATCGGGGAGGGGAGACAATCAGCCCCAGCATTTT	CASSLESGRGDNQPQHF
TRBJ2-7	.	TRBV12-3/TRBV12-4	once	TGTGCCAGCAGTTTAGCGCGGAGGGCCTCCGAGCAGTACTTC	CASSLARRASEQYF
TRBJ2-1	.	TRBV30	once	TGTGCCTGGAGGTTATTTTCCTACAATGAGCAGTTCTTC	CAWRLFSYNEQFF
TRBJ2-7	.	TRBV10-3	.	TGTGCCATCGGAGGGAAGGACGAGCAGTACTTC	CAIGGKDEQYF
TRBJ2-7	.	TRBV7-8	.	TGTGCCAGCAGCTTAGATCGGACAGTTAACTACGAGCAGTACTTC	CASSLDRTVNYEQYF
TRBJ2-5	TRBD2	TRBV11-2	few	TGTGCCAGCAGCCAGGGGACTAGCCTTCCGGAGACCCAGTACTTC	CASSQGTSLPETQYF
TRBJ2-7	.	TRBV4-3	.	TGCGCCAGCAGCCAAGATTGGAGATTCGGGGACGGAGCCTACGAGCAGTACTTC	CASSQDWRFGDGAYEQYF
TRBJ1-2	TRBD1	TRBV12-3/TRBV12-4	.	TGTGCCAGCAGTTGGGGACAGTCGACAAGGGGCTATGGCTACACCTTC	CASSWGQSTRGYGYTF
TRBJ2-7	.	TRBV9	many	TGTGCCAGCAGCGTAGACCAGGTGTCCCAGCAGTACTTC	CASSVDQVSQQYF
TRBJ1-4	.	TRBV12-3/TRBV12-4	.	TGTGCCAGCACTGATGGGAATGAAAAACTGTTTTTT	CASTDGNEKLFF
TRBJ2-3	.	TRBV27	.	TGTGCCAGCAGTGTCGCGGGGTACCGCACAGATACGCAGTATTTT	CASSVAGYRTDTQYF
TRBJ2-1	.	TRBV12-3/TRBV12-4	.	TGTGCCAGCAGTTTAGCGGGGGTGTGGAATGAGCAGTTCTTC	CASSLAGVWNEQFF